The 23 T cell receptor beta chains below all came from one sample that was sequenced in a study of OX40 agonist ivuxolimab in advanced cancers. The method behind the library was the immunoSEQ multiplex PCR assay. TCRdb obtained this table from immuneACCESS and retained in-frame rearrangements with V and J assigned. These tables miss some clones; where compared with another copy, unresolved V genes account for less than half of the shortfall, and the remainder is unexplained. Across this sample there are 100,000 to 120,000 clones, with 85% to 95% seen only once. The top ten clonotypes cover under 0.85% of the sample. Sequenced here: CD4+ or CD8+ T cells sorted from blood, sampled in a trial of the OX40 agonist ivuxolimab. Receptors were obtained from an adult with an advanced solid tumor such as melanoma, head and neck, liver or kidney cancer.

This clone is a singleton in its sample. The chain links TRBV5-8 to TRBJ1-2, with 11 bases identical to TRBD1. V shed 5 bases, J shed 7 bases, and the junction held 4 bases outside the gene matches. Germline V gene data show CDR1 as SGHTS and CDR2 as YDEGEE. The CDR3 has 13 amino acids. CDR3 sequence reads: CASSLGQGAGYTF. As DNA, the CDR3 is TGTGCCAGCAGTCTAGGACAGGGGGCTGGCTACACCTTC.

With regard to this clone: A read error may produce the germline difference seen at one junction end. The genes are TRBV7-7 and TRBJ2-2; 9 bases are a match to TRBD1. CDR1 SSHAT and CDR2 FNYEAQ come from the germline V gene (reference sequence). This CDR3 region has 14 residues. CDR3 in amino acids: CASSSGTGTGELFF. The DNA of the CDR3 is TGTGCTAGCAGCTCCGGGACAGGGACCGGGGAGCTGTTTTTT.

The V and J genes are TRBV30 and TRBJ1-1; 7 bases are a match to TRBD1. The CDR3 covers 13 residues. The J segment lost 5 bases and the V segment lost 3 bases, leaving 6 bases of the junction unmatched. Germline lookup yields CDR1 GTSNPN and CDR2 SVGIG (reference sequence). This CDR3 is CAWSPDRDTEAFF. Here the CDR3 DNA reads TGTGCCTGGAGCCCTGACAGGGATACTGAAGCTTTCTTT. The whole variable domain, remainder taken from reference TRBV30 and TRBJ1-1, is SQTIHQWPATLVQPVGSPLSLECTVEGTSNPNLYWYRQAAGRGLQLLFYSVGIGQISSEVPQNLSASRPQDRQFILSSKKLLLSDSGFYLCAWSPDRDTEAFFGQGTRLTVV.

The chain recombines TRBV4-1 with TRBJ2-1, with TRBD2 matching over 8 bases. The CDR3 runs to 17 residues. Per germline, CDR1 MGHRA and CDR2 YSYEKL. V lost 0 bases to trimming and J lost 0 bases; unmatched junction nucleotides: 4. CDR3 protein: CASSQEAGGVSYNEQFF. CDR3 DNA sequence: TGCGCCAGCAGCCAAGAGGCGGGGGGAGTCTCCTACAATGAGCAGTTCTTC.

DNA for the CDR3: TGTGCCAGCAGCACGGGACAACCCGGAGAGACCCAGTACTTC. Translating it yields CASSTGQPGETQYF. V is TRBV9 and J is TRBJ2-5, with D possibly TRBD1 on 6 matching bases. Germline-derived CDR1 and CDR2 are SGDLS and YYNGEE. The CDR3 covers 14 residues. Trimming removed 4 bases at V and 4 bases at J, with 14 bases between.

V gene TRBV19 combines with J gene TRBJ1-5; 7 bases agree with TRBD1. V lost 7 bases to trimming and J lost 5 bases; unmatched junction nucleotides: 5. The germline gives CDR1 LNHDA, CDR2 SQIVND (reference sequence). This CDR3 has 13 residues. The CDR3 protein is CASTDRDHQPQHF. The DNA of the CDR3 is TGTGCCAGTACCGACAGGGATCATCAGCCCCAGCATTTT. The whole variable domain, remainder taken from reference TRBV19 and TRBJ1-5, is DGGITQSPKYLFRKEGQNVTLSCEQNLNHDAMYWYRQDPGQGLRLIYYSQIVNDFQKGDIAEGYSVSREKKESFPLTVTSAQKNPTAFYLCASTDRDHQPQHFGDGTRLSIL.

The genes are TRBV7-9 and TRBJ2-5; 7 bases map to TRBD1. Germline V gene data show CDR1 as SEHNR and CDR2 as FQNEAQ (reference sequence). The V segment lost 6 bases and the J segment 4 bases; nucleotides outside the gene matches: 5. CDR3 size: 13 residues. CDR3 loop: CASSSRGPETQYF. CDR3 in DNA: TGTGCCAGCAGTTCTAGGGGGCCAGAGACCCAGTACTTC.

The chain is built from TRBV7-2 and TRBJ2-4; TRBD1 is a possible D gene (5 bases). V lost 3 bases and J lost 0, with 6 bases in between. CDR3 length: 14 amino acids. Germline CDR1 SGHTA, CDR2 FQGNSA. The CDR3 loop is CASSFDRAKNIQYF. CDR3 sequence (DNA): TGTGCCAGCAGCTTCGACAGAGCCAAAAACATTCAGTACTTC.

The chain uses TRBV11-3 and TRBJ1-1; D remains ambiguous. The V gene lost 0 bases and the J gene lost 5 bases, with 10 bases spanning the gap. CDR1 is SGHNT and CDR2 is YENEEA in the germline V gene. The CDR3 is 14 residues long. This chain's CDR3 is CASSLEEVGTEAFF. The CDR3 DNA is TGTGCCAGCAGCTTAGAGGAGGTTGGGACTGAAGCTTTCTTT.

The rearrangement joins TRBV18 to TRBJ1-2; 8 bases match TRBD1. Unmatched junction bases numbered 2, after V lost 3 bases and J lost 2 bases. This CDR3 is built from 14 residues. Germline V lookup: CDR1 KGHSH, CDR2 LQKENI. CDR3 sequence (DNA): TGTGCCAGCTCACCCGACAGGGGCAACTATGGCTACACCTTC. Its protein is CASSPDRGNYGYTF.

The chain couples TRBV29-1 to TRBJ1-2; 7 bases are a match to TRBD1. Germline trimming cut 7 bases from V and 2 bases from J; bases unmatched to any gene: 7. The CDR3 is made up of 13 amino acids. Germline V gene data show CDR1 as SQVTM and CDR2 as ANQGSEA. The CDR3 sequence: CSALQGPNYGYTF. As DNA, the CDR3 is TGCAGCGCCTTACAGGGGCCCAACTATGGCTACACCTTC.

The chain uses TRBV5-1 and TRBJ2-2; tentative D call: TRBD1 (5 bases). Trimming shortened V by 4 bases and J by 5 bases, and 15 bases separated the two germline ends. Germline V gives CDR1 SGHRS, CDR2 YFSETQ. The CDR3 is 15 residues long. In DNA, the CDR3 is TGCGCCAGCAGCGCGACAGTAGGTGGGACCGGGGAGCTGTTTTTT. Amino acids: CASSATVGGTGELFF.

This sequence joins TRBV5-1 and TRBJ1-2; D unclear. V shed 1 base and J shed 3 bases, with 4 bases lying between them. This CDR3 has 12 residues. The germline V gene encodes CDR1 SGHRS and CDR2 YFSETQ. The DNA of the CDR3 is TGCGCCAGCAGCTTGCGGGACTATGGCTACACCTTC. Translation: CASSLRDYGYTF.

The chain links TRBV9 to TRBJ2-6; D possibly uses TRBD1 or TRBD2 (5 bases each). Trimming took 2 bases from V and 0 from J, leaving 12 bases between them. Germline loops: CDR1 SGDLS, CDR2 YYNGEE. The CDR3 has 17 residues. The CDR3 bases are TGTGCCAGCAGCGTTGGGGGAACGGTCTCTGGGGCCAACGTCCTGACTTTC. Amino acids: CASSVGGTVSGANVLTF.

The gene calls are TRBV5-4 and TRBJ1-1; tentative D call: TRBD1 (6 bases). CDR1 is SGHNT and CDR2 is YYREEE in the germline V gene (reference sequence). The CDR3 spans 14 residues. V lost 7 bases and J 0 bases, leaving 13 bases between the germline ends. CDR3 in amino acids: CASGLQGLNTEAFF. The CDR3, as DNA: TGTGCCAGCGGGCTACAGGGCCTGAACACTGAAGCTTTCTTT.

The V call is TRBV6-1, the J call TRBJ1-1, with D perhaps matching TRBD1 (6 bases). The V and J ends lost 8 bases and 1 base respectively, with 17 bases between them. This CDR3 has 15 amino acids. Germline V gene sequence: CDR1 MNHNS, CDR2 SASEGT. CDR3 loop: CASSGGGTPNTEAFF. Here the CDR3 DNA reads TGTGCCAGCTCAGGCGGGGGCACCCCGAACACTGAAGCTTTCTTT.

The V call is TRBV28, the J call TRBJ1-5, with a weak D call TRBD1 (6 bases). The germline V and J ends were trimmed by 7 bases and 0 bases, with 13 bases remaining between them. This CDR3 has 15 amino acids. Germline V gene data show CDR1 as MDHEN and CDR2 as SYDVKM. This CDR3 is CASTSFRGSNQPQHF. CDR3 nucleotides: TGTGCCAGCACCTCTTTCAGGGGTAGCAATCAGCCCCAGCATTTT. Looking up the rest from reference TRBV28 and TRBJ1-5 gives the full variable domain: DVKVTQSSRYLVKRTGEKVFLECVQDMDHENMFWYRQDPGLGLRLIYFSYDVKMKEKGDIPEGYSVSREKKERFSLILESASTNQTSMYLCASTSFRGSNQPQHFGDGTRLSIL.

The J gene is TRBJ2-2, the V gene TRBV9; D not resolved. The CDR3 has 12 residues. V lost 4 bases to trimming and J lost 6 bases, with 7 bases between them. Looked up from germline, CDR1 is SGDLS and CDR2 is YYNGEE. The CDR3 region is CASSPRAGELFF. The DNA for the CDR3 is TGTGCCAGCAGCCCCCGAGCCGGGGAGCTGTTTTTT.

This chain joins TRBV9 and TRBJ2-3; D perhaps matches TRBD2 (6 bases). The ends were cut back, 4 bases at V and 2 bases at J, with 17 bases in the middle. This CDR3 spans 16 amino acids. The germline gives CDR1 SGDLS, CDR2 YYNGEE. The CDR3 spells CASSTTAGQTTDTQYF. The CDR3 DNA reads as TGTGCCAGCAGCACGACGGCGGGGCAAACCACAGATACGCAGTATTTT. Supplemented by reference TRBV9 and TRBJ2-3, the full variable domain reads DSGVTQTPKHLITATGQRVTLRCSPRSGDLSVYWYQQSLDQGLQFLIQYYNGEERAKGNILERFSAQQFPDLHSELNLSSLELGDSALYFCASSTTAGQTTDTQYFGPGTRLTVL.

This clone was counted only a few times. J is TRBJ2-5 and V is TRBV4-2; 8 nucleotides agree with TRBD2. Germline lookup yields CDR1 LGHNA and CDR2 YNFKEQ. The CDR3 totals 15 residues. The J segment lost 5 bases and the V segment lost 3 bases, leaving 8 bases of the junction unmatched. The CDR3 loop reads CASSQGLGLRETQYF. Written as DNA, the CDR3 is TGTGCCAGCAGCCAGGGACTAGGGCTCCGTGAGACCCAGTACTTC.

The rearrangement joins TRBV7-3 to TRBJ2-4; D remains unclear. CDR3 length: 17 amino acids. CDR1 is SGHTA and CDR2 is FQGTGA in the germline V gene. V was trimmed by 6 bases and J by 1 base, leaving 19 bases between them. The chain's CDR3 is CASSPGGVPLAKNIQYF. The CDR3 region has the DNA TGTGCCAGCAGTCCGGGTGGGGTTCCCTTGGCCAAAAACATTCAGTACTTC.

The chain employs TRBV7-3 and TRBJ1-2, with 9 positions matching TRBD1. The CDR3 sequence is 12 residues long. From germline, CDR1 is SGHTA and CDR2 FQGTGA. The V and J ends lost 5 bases and 5 bases, in that order; junction bases with no gene match: 0. CDR3 DNA sequence: TGTGCCAGCAGCGGACAGGGGTATGGCTACACCTTC. Translation gives CASSGQGYGYTF.

This clone has only one observation. The chain employs TRBV6-6 and TRBJ2-7; D gene unclear. Trimming cost V 2 bases and J 4 bases, with 12 bases left between them. The CDR3 extends over 14 amino acids. Germline loops: CDR1 MNHNY, CDR2 SVGAGI (reference sequence). CDR3 sequence: CASSYDPTPYEQYF. CDR3 nucleotides: TGTGCCAGCAGTTACGATCCTACCCCTTACGAGCAGTACTTC.